What follows are 18 T cell receptor beta chains derived from one specimen sequenced in a study of response to subunit inactivated influenza vaccine (dated by TCRdb to 2016 to 2019). To prepare the library, RT-PCR was applied. The sequencer was an Illumina HiSeq 2500. Using fastp trimming at Q25 and MiXCR clonotype assembly, TCRdb reanalyzed the public sequencing data and kept in-frame beta chains. Merged by CDR3 protein, the rows form single entries marked with the most common genes and DNA. This sample is represented by about 520,000 distinct CDR3 sequences; 25% of them were singletons. The ten largest clones represent less than 2.5% of the sample. The material sequenced was CD4+ T cells sorted from PBMCs, taken 5 days after vaccination. The receptor set was obtained from a man between 45 and 60 years old who received an inactivated influenza vaccine. Donor details come from another sample of the same person, matched by shared clones.

V usage is TRBV20-1 and J usage is TRBJ2-2, with D maybe TRBD2 (5 bases). CDR3 length: 12 residues. V was clipped by 6 bases and J by 6 bases, with 11 bases between them. CDR1 is DFQATT, CDR2 SNEGSKA, per germline (reference sequence). CDR3 in amino acids: CSAPRGPGELFF. As DNA, the CDR3 is TGCAGTGCCCCTCGAGGGCCCGGGGAGCTGTTTTTT.

V is TRBV10-3 and J is TRBJ2-1; 8 bases match TRBD2. There are 14 residues in the CDR3. The junction had 10 bases not matched to a gene; V was cut back by 10 bases and J by 5 bases. Germline assignment: CDR1 ENHRY and CDR2 SYGVKD. The chain's CDR3 is CATQAGDGNNEQFF. The CDR3 nucleotides read TGTGCCACCCAAGCGGGAGACGGCAACAATGAGCAGTTCTTC.

The rearrangement links TRBV5-1 to TRBJ1-1; TRBD1 aligns across 9 bases. The CDR3 is 14 amino acids. V shed 4 bases and J 6 bases; nucleotides not matched to a gene: 7. CDR1 is SGHRS and CDR2 is YFSETQ in the germline V gene. CDR3 residues: CASSRTGEPSEAFF. The CDR3, as DNA: TGCGCCAGCAGCCGGACAGGGGAGCCCTCTGAAGCTTTCTTT.

The gene calls are TRBV7-6 and TRBJ2-5; the D is unclear. Trimming took off 0 bases at V and 4 bases at J, with 6 bases between the two ends. This CDR3 contains 13 residues. Germline CDR1 is SGHVS and CDR2 is FNYEAQ. CDR3: CASSLAALETQYF. CDR3 in DNA: TGTGCCAGCAGCTTAGCGGCATTAGAGACCCAGTACTTC. The complete variable domain, with remaining parts taken from reference TRBV7-6 and TRBJ2-5, reads GAGVSQSPRYKVTKRGQDVALRCDPISGHVSLYWYRQALGQGPEFLTYFNYEAQQDKSGLPNDRFSAERPEGSISTLTIQRTEQRDSAMYRCASSLAALETQYFGPGTRLLVL.

This clonotype was recorded a few times. V is TRBV7-9 and J is TRBJ2-1; D is unclear. This CDR3 has 11 amino acids. The germline V gene encodes CDR1 SEHNR and CDR2 FQNEAQ (reference sequence). The V end was cut by 0 bases, the J end by 12 bases, with 6 bases between. CDR3 bases: TGTGCCAGCAGCTTAGCAGTGGGGCAGTTCTTC. Its translation: CASSLAVGQFF.

The gene calls are TRBV29-1 and TRBJ2-2, with 7 bases identical to TRBD1. Trimming removed 5 bases from V and 6 bases from J; junction bases left unmatched: 6. The V gene's germline CDR1 is SQVTM and CDR2 ANQGSEA. CDR3 length: 13 residues. In nucleotides, the CDR3 is TGCAGCGTTTCAGACAGGGCACCCGGGGAGCTGTTTTTT. Translation gives CSVSDRAPGELFF.

The J gene is TRBJ2-3, the V gene TRBV12-3 or TRBV12-4, with a tentative D call TRBD2 (7 bases). This CDR3 contains 16 residues. Trimming shortened V by 7 bases and J by 6 bases, and 23 bases separated the two germline ends. The CDR3: CASTRYIAGRGDTQYF. The CDR3 nucleotides are TGTGCCAGCACCCGATATATAGCGGGCAGGGGCGATACGCAGTATTTT.

There are a few counts of this clonotype. This CDR3 reads CSVVSTRTGELFF. In DNA form, the CDR3 reads TGCAGCGTTGTAAGCACTAGGACCGGGGAGCTGTTTTTT. The rearrangement links TRBV29-1 to TRBJ2-2; a weak D match, TRBD2 (5 bases). Germline V gene sequence: CDR1 SQVTM, CDR2 ANQGSEA. The CDR3 runs 13 residues. V was shortened by 4 bases and J by 5 bases, with 11 bases between the two germline ends.

The chain has TRBV5-6 and TRBJ1-5, with 7 bases lining up with TRBD1. J was trimmed by 5 bases and V by 4 bases; bases with no gene match: 3. The CDR3 totals 13 residues. Germline V lookup: CDR1 SGHDT, CDR2 YYEEEE. CDR3 sequence (DNA): TGTGCCAGCAGCGCCGACAGGGATCAGCCCCAGCATTTT. This sequence encodes CASSADRDQPQHF. Full variable domain (missing parts from reference TRBV5-6 and TRBJ1-5): DAGVTQSPTHLIKTRGQQVTLRCSPKSGHDTVSWYQQALGQGPQFIFQYYEEEERQRGNFPDRFSGHQFPNYSSELNVNALLLGDSALYLCASSADRDQPQHFGDGTRLSIL.

This clonotype was found a few times. The chain has TRBV7-2 and TRBJ2-1, with D hard to call. CDR1 and CDR2 (germline): SGHTA, FQGNSA. This CDR3 contains 11 residues. The V end was cut by 0 bases, the J end by 11 bases, with 5 bases between. DNA of the CDR3: TGTGCCAGCAGCTTAGCTTCGAAGCAGTTCTTC. Translation: CASSLASKQFF.

This clonotype was counted between two and nine times. The V call is TRBV29-1, the J call TRBJ1-2; TRBD1 agrees at 12 bases. The V and J ends lost 5 bases and 8 bases, in that order; junction bases with no gene match: 15. The CDR3 runs to 16 residues. Germline assignment: CDR1 SQVTM and CDR2 ANQGSEA. CDR3 DNA: TGCAGCGTTCCGATGGCGGGACAGGGGGCTGCTGGAGGCTACACCTTC. As protein: CSVPMAGQGAAGGYTF.

This clonotype appeared a few times. The V call is TRBV6-1, the J call TRBJ1-2, with 7 bases identical to TRBD1. The CDR3 consists of 14 residues. Losses at the gene ends were 5 bases for V and 8 bases for J; bases not matched to a gene: 11. Per germline, CDR1 MNHNS and CDR2 SASEGT. The CDR3, as DNA: TGTGCCAGCAGTCCCAACAGGGGAGTCGGCGGCTACACCTTC. This sequence encodes CASSPNRGVGGYTF.

The chain joins TRBV5-1 to TRBJ2-1, with 10 positions matching TRBD2. The CDR3 has 15 amino acids. Germline lookup yields CDR1 SGHRS and CDR2 YFSETQ. After removal of 4 bases from V and 8 bases from J, the junction contained 9 bases not matched to a gene. CDR3 in DNA: TGCGCCAGCAGCCCCGGGACTAGCGTTGTCTATGAGCAGTTCTTC. Its protein is CASSPGTSVVYEQFF.

The genes are TRBV20-1 and TRBJ2-6; weak D call: TRBD1 (7 bases). Trimming took off 7 bases at V and 0 bases at J, with 16 bases between the two ends. This CDR3 has 16 amino acids. Germline lookup yields CDR1 DFQATT and CDR2 SNEGSKA (reference sequence). CDR3 nucleotides: TGCAGTGTTTCGGAGGGACAGATCTCTGGGGCCAACGTCCTGACTTTC. As protein: CSVSEGQISGANVLTF.

V gene TRBV7-9 combines with J gene TRBJ1-4, with TRBD1 matching 8 bases. Unmatched junction bases numbered 6, after V lost 5 bases and J lost 4 bases. Germline-derived CDR1 and CDR2 are SEHNR and FQNEAQ (reference sequence). The CDR3 consists of 15 residues. This chain's CDR3 is CASSVQTGVNEKLFF. In DNA, the CDR3 is TGTGCCAGCAGCGTACAGACAGGGGTTAATGAAAAACTGTTTTTT.

This clonotype was counted between two and nine times. The chain links TRBV6-2 or TRBV6-3 to TRBJ2-4; the match to TRBD2 covers 7 bases. Germline values: CDR1 MNHEY, CDR2 SVGEGT. The CDR3 has 15 amino acids. V dropped 6 bases and J dropped 15; count of bases not matched to a gene: 20. CDR3 DNA: TGTGCCAGCAGGTCGGGACTAACAATCCTTCGTTCTTGGTACTTC. Its protein is CASRSGLTILRSWYF.

The V gene is TRBV20-1, the J gene TRBJ1-5; TRBD1 matches at 10 bases. Germline assignment: CDR1 DFQATT and CDR2 SNEGSKA (reference sequence). This CDR3 spans 13 amino acids. The V and J ends lost 6 bases and 7 bases, in that order; junction bases with no gene match: 6. The CDR3 DNA reads TGCAGTGCGGTGACAGGGGGCGCGCAGCCCCAGCATTTT. Translation gives CSAVTGGAQPQHF.

The chain employs TRBV3-1 and TRBJ2-1; perhaps TRBD2 as D (6 bases). The V end lost 3 bases, the J end lost 0 bases, and 18 bases lay between the germline ends. From germline, CDR1 is LGHDT and CDR2 YNNKEL (reference sequence). CDR3 length: 18 amino acids. CDR3 nucleotides: TGTGCCAGCAGCCAGGACTCCACTAGCTTAAGCTCCTACAATGAGCAGTTCTTC. Its translation: CASSQDSTSLSSYNEQFF.